The text below deals with one T cell receptor (beta chain). Its antigen is as yet unknown. Treatment of the sample: around 19 received Ad26.COV2.S at low or high dose, single or two shots; roughly five received placebo; per-sample allocation not given. Sampling was performed 63 days after the first vaccine or placebo injection. TCRdb's copy holds only in-frame clones and misses some; the assay was immunoSEQ multiplex PCR. Of about 680,000 clones in the sample, 89% were seen once. These data belong to a study of Ad26.COV2.S vaccination and SARS-CoV-2 variants. In the study overall: Once or twice, 56 days apart, Ad26.COV2.S was delivered intramuscularly.

Study outcomes and limitations: Across vaccine and placebo recipients, the breadth of non-spike TCRs was similar.

CDR3 length: 16 residues. Germline V gene sequence: CDR1 SGHAT, CDR2 FQNNGV. With V trimmed by 3 bases and J by 7 bases, 8 bases remained unmatched. The V call is TRBV11-2, the J call TRBJ2-7; 14 positions match TRBD2. The specimen comprised peripheral blood, sampled in a trial of Ad26.COV2.S vaccine versus placebo. The TCR comes from a person between 18 and 60 years old who received the Ad26.COV2.S COVID-19 vaccine or a placebo. In nucleotides, the CDR3 is TGTGCCAGCAGCTTTGCCGGGGGACTAGCGGGAGTAGAGCAGTACTTC. Translated, it gives CASSFAGGLAGVEQYF.